The 28 T cell receptor beta chains below were found in one sample sequenced in a study of shared clonotypes between healthy human individuals. Assay used: immunoSEQ multiplex PCR; TCRdb lists only in-frame clones, some missing. Among around 2.3 million clones listed, approximately 94% were seen once. The sample was naive CD4+ T cells sorted from blood. Described subset: CD45RA+ positively selected. The receptors were gathered from a man aged 18-30 years in good health.

This clone showed up just once. This chain connects TRBV6-1 to TRBJ2-7, with a possible D match to TRBD1 (6 bases). In germline, CDR1 is MNHNS, CDR2 SASEGT. This CDR3 contains 15 residues. Trimming took 6 bases from V and 0 from J, leaving 15 bases between them. The CDR3 nucleotides are TGTGCCAGCAGATTTCGAGGGGGTAGCTCCTACGAGCAGTACTTC. Translated, it gives CASRFRGGSSYEQYF.

V is TRBV6-5 and J is TRBJ2-5, with D perhaps TRBD2 (6 bases). Germline-derived CDR1 and CDR2 are MNHEY and SVGAGI. The CDR3 is made up of 15 amino acids. Trimming removed 5 bases from V and 5 bases from J, with 18 bases in between. Here the CDR3 DNA reads TGTGCCAGCAGTCCGATGGGGCAGGGAGGTGAGACCCAGTACTTC. It codes for CASSPMGQGGETQYF.

This chain uses TRBV6-1 with TRBJ2-7, with D perhaps given as TRBD1 or TRBD2 (5 bases each). Germline V gene data show CDR1 as MNHNS and CDR2 as SASEGT. CDR3 length equals 15 residues. Trimming stripped 7 bases from V and 2 bases from J, with 18 bases between. CDR3 bases: TGTGCCAGCACCAAGGGAAGGGACGGAGCCTACGAGCAGTACTTC. It encodes CASTKGRDGAYEQYF.

Note on this clone: The same CDR3 arises from other DNA sequences in this sample as well. V gene TRBV20-1 combines with J gene TRBJ2-5; D gene unclear. In germline, CDR1 is DFQATT, CDR2 SNEGSKA (reference sequence). The length of the CDR3 is 11 residues. V was trimmed by 3 bases and J by 5 bases, leaving 7 bases between them. The CDR3 nucleotides are TGCAGTGCTAGTGGCGAGGAGACCCAGTACTTC. Translating gives CSASGEETQYF.

The genes are TRBV5-4 and TRBJ2-1; 15 bases line up with TRBD2. J lost 7 bases, V lost 1 base, and 6 bases had no gene match. Per the germline V gene, CDR1 is SGHNT and CDR2 is YYREEE (reference sequence). The length of the CDR3 is 17 residues. The CDR3 sequence is CASSLRTSGGASNEQFF. CDR3 coding DNA: TGTGCCAGCAGCTTGAGGACTAGCGGGGGGGCTAGTAATGAGCAGTTCTTC.

CDR3: CTSSQVRQPPGSSYEQYF. CDR3 coding DNA: TGCACCAGCAGCCAAGTAAGGCAACCACCTGGGAGCTCCTACGAGCAGTACTTC. This sequence joins TRBV1 and TRBJ2-7; TRBD2, the D gene given by the table, was not confirmed from the DNA. TRBV1 is flagged as a pseudogene. CDR3 length: 18 amino acids.

The sample holds a few counts of this clone. The genes are TRBV20-1 and TRBJ1-3; no clear D. V gave up 5 bases and J gave up 3 bases, with 5 bases separating them. Germline CDR1 is DFQATT and CDR2 is SNEGSKA (reference sequence). The CDR3 has 11 residues. CDR3 amino acids: CSAPGGNTIYF. In DNA, the CDR3 is TGCAGTGCTCCCGGTGGAAACACCATATATTTT.

The CDR3: CAWSTGTGKNEQYF. The CDR3, as DNA: TGTGCCTGGAGTACCGGGACAGGGAAAAACGAGCAGTACTTC. This chain joins TRBV30 and TRBJ2-7; TRBD1 matches 9 bases. From germline, CDR1 is GTSNPN and CDR2 SVGIG (reference sequence). J was trimmed by 5 bases and V by 2 bases; bases with no gene match: 7. CDR3 size: 14 residues.

The chain is built from TRBV28 and TRBJ1-2; 8 bases fit TRBD1. Per germline, CDR1 MDHEN and CDR2 SYDVKM. This CDR3 comprises 17 residues. V gave up 7 bases and J gave up 0 bases; unmatched junction bases: 13. The CDR3 DNA reads as TGTGCCAGCAAGCGCCCCCAGGGGGCGGTCGCTAACTATGGCTACACCTTC. Its translation is CASKRPQGAVANYGYTF.

In DNA, the CDR3 is TGTGCCAGCAGTGCGGCGGGGGCGAGCACAGATACGCAGTATTTT. Its translation: CASSAAGASTDTQYF. The V gene is TRBV6-4, the J gene TRBJ2-3; possibly TRBD2 for D (7 bases). The germline V gene has CDR1 MRHNA and CDR2 SNTAGT. CDR3 length: 15 residues. V was clipped by 4 bases and J by 0 bases, with 11 bases between them.

Points on this clone: One end of the junction does not line up with germline, which may come from a read error. The genes are TRBV7-9 and TRBJ1-5; 10 bases agree with TRBD1. Per the germline V gene, CDR1 is SEHNR and CDR2 is FQNEAQ (reference sequence). This CDR3 comprises 15 residues. This chain's CDR3 is CASSLAGTGVQPQHF. CDR3 nucleotide sequence: TGTGCCAGCAGCCTAGCCGGGACAGGGGTACAGCCCCAGCATTTT.

J is TRBJ2-2 and V is TRBV7-9; TRBD2 aligns across 7 bases. This CDR3 spans 14 amino acids. With 5 bases clipped from V and 2 bases from J, the junction kept 2 bases outside the gene matches. The germline V gene encodes CDR1 SEHNR and CDR2 FQNEAQ (reference sequence). This CDR3 reads CASSRDYNTGELFF. CDR3 coding DNA: TGTGCCAGCAGCCGGGACTACAACACCGGGGAGCTGTTTTTT. The full variable domain, its missing parts supplied by reference TRBV7-9 and TRBJ2-2, is DTGVSQNPRHKITKRGQNVTFRCDPISEHNRLYWYRQTLGQGPEFLTYFQNEAQLEKSRLLSDRFSAERPKGSFSTLEIQRTEQGDSAMYLCASSRDYNTGELFFGEGSRLTVL.

This chain links TRBV30 with TRBJ2-1; TRBD2 agrees at 13 bases. Trimming cost V 1 base and J 8 bases; bases outside gene matches: 17. The CDR3 is 19 residues long. The V gene's germline CDR1 is GTSNPN and CDR2 SVGIG (reference sequence). The CDR3 bases are TGTGCCTGGAGTGGCCGGGACAGGGCACTAGCGGGGGGGCTACATGAGCAGTTCTTC. Translated: CAWSGRDRALAGGLHEQFF.

The chain employs TRBV28 and TRBJ2-1; D might be TRBD1 or TRBD2, each matching 6 bases. V shed 6 bases and J shed 11 bases, with 23 bases lying between them. Germline CDR1 reads MDHEN; CDR2 reads SYDVKM. This CDR3 is built from 15 residues. The DNA of the CDR3 is TGTGCCAGCAGCTCACAGGGACGGGGGACCCGGCAGCAGTTCTTC. It codes for CASSSQGRGTRQQFF.

This chain links TRBV2 with TRBJ1-3; D is possibly TRBD1 (6 bases). Germline V lookup: CDR1 SNHLY, CDR2 FYNNEI. V was cut by 7 bases and J by 2 bases, with 9 bases left in between. The CDR3 runs 13 residues. In DNA form, the CDR3 reads TGTGCCAGCACCGGGACAACTGGAAACACCATATATTTT. Protein sequence: CASTGTTGNTIYF.

V usage is TRBV15 and J usage is TRBJ1-5, with 9 nucleotides matching TRBD1. The V and J ends lost 6 bases and 4 bases, in that order; junction bases with no gene match: 7. In germline, CDR1 is LNHNV, CDR2 YYDKDF (reference sequence). This CDR3 is built from 15 residues. The DNA for the CDR3 is TGTGCCACCAGTCCCGACAGGGGGGGAAATCAGCCCCAGCATTTT. Amino acids: CATSPDRGGNQPQHF.

This sequence joins TRBV5-4 and TRBJ1-1, with D maybe TRBD1 (6 bases). The CDR3 is 16 amino acids. Trimming pared 0 bases from V and 2 bases from J, leaving 14 bases between. CDR1 is SGHNT, CDR2 YYREEE, per germline (reference sequence). The CDR3 DNA is TGTGCCAGCAGCTTGGTCAGGGGACTCGTTAACACTGAAGCTTTCTTT. Protein sequence: CASSLVRGLVNTEAFF.

The chain carries TRBV10-2 and TRBJ1-2, with a possible D match to TRBD1 (5 bases). V lost 5 bases, J lost 7 bases, and 11 bases lay in between. Per germline, CDR1 WSHSY and CDR2 SAAADI. The CDR3 runs to 12 residues. DNA of the CDR3: TGCGCCAGCAGTCAAATGGGGGTTGGCTACACCTTC. This codes for CASSQMGVGYTF.

This clone was counted a single time. This chain links TRBV6-6 with TRBJ2-3, with 8 positions matching TRBD1. Germline V gene data show CDR1 as MNHNY and CDR2 as SVGAGI (reference sequence). This CDR3 contains 13 residues. The trim removed 8 bases at V and 5 bases at J, leaving 6 bases unmatched. CDR3 sequence: CASHTGGLDTQYF. In nucleotides, the CDR3 is TGTGCCAGCCACACAGGGGGGTTAGATACGCAGTATTTT.

The chain combines TRBV6-5 with TRBJ2-5; D is possibly TRBD1 (6 bases). V was trimmed by 6 bases and J by 5 bases, leaving 10 bases between them. Per the germline V gene, CDR1 is MNHEY and CDR2 is SVGAGI. The CDR3 runs to 12 residues. CDR3 bases: TGTGCCAGCAGAAGACAGGTGGAGACCCAGTACTTC. As protein: CASRRQVETQYF.

The V call is TRBV7-8, the J call TRBJ2-5, with D perhaps TRBD2 (5 bases). Germline CDR1 reads SGHVS; CDR2 reads FQNEAQ. Between the trimmed V and J ends, which lost 5 bases and 5 bases, there was a span of 9 bases. The CDR3 loop spans 12 amino acids. The DNA for the CDR3 is TGTGCCAGCAGCCAAAGAGGGGAGACCCAGTACTTC. Translated, it gives CASSQRGETQYF.

This sequence joins TRBV5-1 and TRBJ2-5; no definite D call. Germline loops: CDR1 SGHRS, CDR2 YFSETQ. The germline V and J ends were trimmed by 4 bases and 0 bases, with 16 bases remaining between them. The length of the CDR3 is 16 residues. In DNA, the CDR3 is TGCGCCAGCAGCAGTCTGGTCAGAGCTAACCAAGAGACCCAGTACTTC. It is translated as CASSSLVRANQETQYF. The entire variable domain, with the rest obtained from reference TRBV5-1 and TRBJ2-5, is as follows: KAGVTQTPRYLIKTRGQQVTLSCSPISGHRSVSWYQQTPGQGLQFLFEYFSETQRNKGNFPGRFSGRQFSNSRSEMNVSTLELGDSALYLCASSSLVRANQETQYFGPGTRLLVL.

The chain links TRBV30 to TRBJ1-6; no definite D call. The ends were cut back, 1 base at V and 6 bases at J, with 7 bases in the middle. The CDR3 has 13 amino acids. In germline, CDR1 is GTSNPN, CDR2 SVGIG (reference sequence). CDR3 region: CAWSAAVNSPLHF. The CDR3 DNA is TGTGCCTGGAGTGCGGCAGTTAATTCACCCCTCCACTTT.

This clone has just one count. The rearrangement links TRBV25-1 to TRBJ1-1, with D unresolved. The germline V and J ends were trimmed by 7 bases and 0 bases, with 18 bases remaining between them. Germline CDR1 reads MGHDK; CDR2 reads SYGVNS. This CDR3 contains 16 residues. CDR3 residues: CASTPGYGKMNTEAFF. Written as DNA, the CDR3 is TGTGCCAGCACTCCCGGGTATGGTAAAATGAACACTGAAGCTTTCTTT.

V usage is TRBV7-9 and J usage is TRBJ1-4, with D possibly TRBD1 on 5 matching bases. The CDR3 is 14 amino acids. Germline values: CDR1 SEHNR, CDR2 FQNEAQ (reference sequence). The germline V and J ends were trimmed by 4 bases and 8 bases, with 14 bases remaining between them. CDR3 residues: CASSSSGLREKLFF. The CDR3 DNA sequence: TGTGCCAGCAGCTCTTCAGGGTTAAGGGAAAAACTGTTTTTT.

The chain carries TRBV5-1 and TRBJ2-7, with 10 bases fitting TRBD1. Germline assignment: CDR1 SGHRS and CDR2 YFSETQ. J was trimmed by 3 bases and V by 4 bases; bases with no gene match: 19. This CDR3 has 19 amino acids. In DNA form, the CDR3 reads TGCGCCAGCAGCGCACCGGGACAGGGGTTTCGTTATCCCCACTACGAGCAGTACTTC. Amino acids: CASSAPGQGFRYPHYEQYF.

This chain uses TRBV6-6 with TRBJ2-7; 8 bases are shared with TRBD1. After removal of 2 bases from V and 3 bases from J, the junction contained 6 bases not matched to a gene. There are 15 residues in the CDR3. CDR1 is MNHNY and CDR2 is SVGAGI in the germline V gene (reference sequence). As DNA, the CDR3 is TGTGCCAGCAGTTACACGACAGGGGTGGGCTACGAGCAGTACTTC. Its protein is CASSYTTGVGYEQYF.

The V call is TRBV2, the J call TRBJ2-3, with TRBD2 matching over 7 bases. Germline lookup yields CDR1 SNHLY and CDR2 FYNNEI. J was trimmed by 2 bases and V by 3 bases; bases with no gene match: 20. The CDR3 totals 20 residues. The CDR3 DNA is TGTGCCAGCAGTGATCCGATCCGGCCGTCTTTAGCGGGCAACACAGATACGCAGTATTTT. This sequence encodes CASSDPIRPSLAGNTDTQYF. Full variable domain (outside the CDR3, taken from reference TRBV2 and TRBJ2-3): EPEVTQTPSHQVTQMGQEVILRCVPISNHLYFYWYRQILGQKVEFLVSFYNNEISEKSEIFDDQFSVERPDGSNFTLKIRSTKLEDSAMYFCASSDPIRPSLAGNTDTQYFGPGTRLTVL.